One sample yielded the 17 T cell receptor beta chains listed below, sequenced in a study of spatial heterogeneity in lung cancer. One entry per CDR3 protein, called by TCRdb with MiXCR from the 5' RACE reads. The sample records roughly 15,000 distinct CDR3 sequences, approximately 8.5% being singletons. Time point: sample taken at primary tumor resection. Whole RNA obtained from tumor, nontumor lung or frozen PBMC underwent sequencing without sorting. Sequencing was performed on PBMCs, taken at surgery. Receptors were obtained from a female donor with early-stage non-small cell lung cancer.

This clonotype was observed a handful of times. This chain links TRBV7-6 with TRBJ2-3, with D uncertain. The V gene lost 7 bases and the J gene lost 5 bases, with 22 bases spanning the gap. CDR1 SGHVS and CDR2 FNYEAQ come from the germline V gene. The CDR3 has 16 amino acids. The CDR3 loop is CASTPVYPKNGDTQYF. For the CDR3, the DNA is TGTGCCAGCACCCCTGTTTACCCCAAAAACGGAGATACGCAGTATTTT.

This clonotype showed up many times. The rearrangement links TRBV28 to TRBJ2-7; D may be TRBD2 (6 bases). V gave up 4 bases and J gave up 6 bases, with 13 bases separating them. The CDR3 has 13 residues. Germline V gene data show CDR1 as MDHEN and CDR2 as SYDVKM. CDR3 sequence: CASSSPPGVEQYF. The DNA for the CDR3 is TGTGCCAGCAGTTCCCCCCCGGGGGTCGAGCAGTACTTC.

Comment on this clonotype: A much larger clone differs from this one at a single base, so this may be a read error. The CDR3 DNA sequence: TGCGCCAGCAGGCCTGGAGGGTCCATTAGCATTCAGCCCCAGCATTTT. Residues: CASRPGGSISIQPQHF. This chain connects TRBV5-1 to TRBJ1-5; D is unresolved. The CDR3 sequence is 16 residues long. Germline values: CDR1 SGHRS, CDR2 YFSETQ.

The sample holds many counts of this clonotype. The chain employs TRBV19 and TRBJ2-3, with D possibly being TRBD1 or TRBD2 (5 bases each). CDR1 is LNHDA and CDR2 is SQIVND in the germline V gene (reference sequence). This CDR3 spans 10 amino acids. V lost 9 bases and J 6 bases, leaving 7 bases between the germline ends. The CDR3 DNA is TGTGCCAGGGGGGACGATACGCAGTATTTT. It is translated as CARGDDTQYF.

Many counts were recorded for this clonotype. This chain connects TRBV27 to TRBJ2-5, with 13 bases aligning to TRBD2. Per the germline V gene, CDR1 is MNHEY and CDR2 is SMNVEV (reference sequence). After removal of 5 bases from V and 1 base from J, the junction contained 7 bases not matched to a gene. The CDR3 is 17 residues long. CDR3 coding DNA: TGTGCCAGCAGTCTATACGGGACTAGCGGGACCCAAGAGACCCAGTACTTC. This encodes CASSLYGTSGTQETQYF.

This clonotype was counted between two and nine times. The gene calls are TRBV28 and TRBJ1-3, with TRBD1 matching 7 bases. This CDR3 contains 16 residues. V gave up 6 bases and J gave up 4 bases; unmatched junction bases: 12. CDR1 is MDHEN and CDR2 is SYDVKM in the germline V gene. CDR3 amino acids: CASRATDRVLGNTIYF. The CDR3 DNA reads as TGTGCCAGCAGGGCGACAGACAGGGTATTAGGAAACACCATATATTTT.

This clonotype was observed at least ten times. V gene TRBV18 combines with J gene TRBJ1-1; TRBD1 matches at 7 bases. The CDR3 length is 15 residues. Germline V gives CDR1 KGHSH, CDR2 LQKENI. The J segment lost 6 bases and the V segment lost 5 bases, leaving 12 bases of the junction unmatched. The CDR3 DNA follows: TGTGCCAGCTCATCTGGGACAGTCGGTACGCCTGAAGCTTTCTTT. Amino acid sequence: CASSSGTVGTPEAFF.

V usage is TRBV5-4 and J usage is TRBJ2-5, with D tentatively TRBD1 (6 bases). This CDR3 has 14 residues. Trimming shortened V by 4 bases and J by 3 bases, and 13 bases separated the two germline ends. Looked up from germline, CDR1 is SGHNT and CDR2 is YYREEE (reference sequence). CDR3 nucleotides: TGTGCCAGCAGCACCCAGGGGTCGGAAGAGACCCAGTACTTC. The encoded protein is CASSTQGSEETQYF.

This clonotype has more than one count but fewer than ten. The rearrangement uses TRBV6-5 and TRBJ2-2, with TRBD2 as a possible D gene (5 bases). Trimming pared 1 base from V and 5 bases from J, leaving 8 bases between. The CDR3 has 14 residues. Germline V CDR1 and CDR2: MNHEY, SVGAGI. CDR3 amino acids: CASSYYPGTGELFF. The CDR3 DNA reads TGTGCCAGCAGTTACTATCCGGGGACCGGGGAGCTGTTTTTT.

By share, this clonotype ranks as medium-sized. Its ends do not fully match the called genes, so a read error is possible. The rearrangement links TRBV7-7 to TRBJ2-1; TRBD1 agrees at 8 bases. Germline CDR1 SSHAT, CDR2 FNYEAQ (reference sequence). This CDR3 contains 13 residues. DNA for the CDR3: TGTGCTAGCAGCCCCGGACAGGGTATGAGGCAGTTCTTC. Protein: CASSPGQGMRQFF.

This clonotype has just a few counts. The chain employs TRBV5-6 and TRBJ1-5; D call uncertain. This CDR3 spans 11 amino acids. The V and J ends lost 2 bases and 4 bases respectively, with 1 base between them. CDR1 SGHDT and CDR2 YYEEEE come from the germline V gene. The CDR3 spells CASSLNQPQHF. The CDR3 DNA reads TGTGCCAGCAGCTTAAATCAGCCCCAGCATTTT.

This clonotype occurred many times. The chain employs TRBV12-5 and TRBJ1-6; a possible D gene is TRBD1 (5 bases). There are 16 residues in the CDR3. Trimming cost V 6 bases and J 10 bases, with 22 bases left between them. Germline assignment: CDR1 LGHNT and CDR2 FRNRAP. The CDR3 region is CASGRIPGAAGSPLHF. CDR3 coding DNA: TGTGCTAGTGGCCGAATACCCGGGGCTGCGGGGTCACCCCTCCACTTT.

This clonotype was counted many times. This chain links TRBV5-1 with TRBJ2-1; D gene unclear. Trimming cost V 6 bases and J 5 bases, with 15 bases left between them. The CDR3 sequence is 14 residues long. CDR1 is SGHRS and CDR2 is YFSETQ in the germline V gene. The CDR3 sequence: CASTSGPTNNEQFF. DNA of the CDR3: TGCGCCAGCACCTCCGGACCAACCAACAATGAGCAGTTCTTC.

The chain carries TRBV11-3 and TRBJ2-1, with D maybe TRBD2 (5 bases). Trimming stripped 3 bases from V and 4 bases from J, with 7 bases between. CDR3 length: 13 amino acids. Germline V gives CDR1 SGHNT, CDR2 YENEEA. The DNA for the CDR3 is TGTGCCAGCAGCTTGGACTCGTACAATGAGCAGTTCTTC. The encoded protein is CASSLDSYNEQFF.

The sample holds a few counts of this clonotype. V and J are TRBV6-1 and TRBJ1-4; D remains unclear. The CDR3 is made up of 14 amino acids. V dropped 2 bases and J dropped 6 bases, with 10 bases sitting between them. CDR1 and CDR2 from the germline V gene are MNHNS and SASEGT. The CDR3 DNA reads as TGTGCCAGCAGTGAATATAGGGCAGATGAAAAACTGTTTTTT. Translating gives CASSEYRADEKLFF.

This clonotype was seen repeatedly, ten times or more. The V gene is TRBV28, the J gene TRBJ2-3; possible D gene TRBD1, 5 bases. The CDR3 is made up of 14 amino acids. Germline CDR1 MDHEN, CDR2 SYDVKM. Trimming stripped 8 bases from V and 1 base from J, with 13 bases between. CDR3 coding DNA: TGTGCCAGCCTAACGACAGAAGGCACAGATACGCAGTATTTT. This translates into CASLTTEGTDTQYF.

This clonotype was counted many times. The chain carries TRBV6-6 and TRBJ1-5; D is ambiguous. Germline V gene data show CDR1 as MNHNY and CDR2 as SVGAGI (reference sequence). The V gene lost 7 bases and the J gene lost 7 bases, with 5 bases spanning the gap. The CDR3 has 10 amino acids. CDR3 in DNA: TGTGCCAGCAACCCACAGCCCCAGCATTTT. Translation gives CASNPQPQHF.